This TCR beta chain was observed in a study of T-cell memory formation after mild COVID-19. Background on the study: TCR clusters showed largely donor specificity.

TCRdb processed the 5' RACE reads anew with MiXCR; each CDR3 protein has one entry. The repertoire includes about 340,000 distinct CDR3 sequences, 10% to 15% of them detected once, and 20% to 25% sits in the top ten. The CDR3 covers 13 residues. CDR1 and CDR2 from the germline V gene are SEHNR and FQNEAQ (reference sequence). V shed 2 bases and J shed 3 bases, with 7 bases lying between them. Material for sequencing was PBMCs or a T cell subset sorted from them (not recorded which). The sequence came from a man between 18 and 29 years old who had mild COVID-19 (a few samples of this study predate the infection). Cell type and time point are not known. The chain uses TRBV7-9 and TRBJ2-5, with D unclear. The CDR3 loop is CASSLNSKETQYF. CDR3 coding DNA: TGTGCCAGCAGCTTAAATAGCAAAGAGACCCAGTACTTC. Full variable domain (remainder filled in from reference TRBV7-9 and TRBJ2-5): DTGVSQNPRHKITKRGQNVTFRCDPISEHNRLYWYRQTLGQGPEFLTYFQNEAQLEKSRLLSDRFSAERPKGSFSTLEIQRTEQGDSAMYLCASSLNSKETQYFGPGTRLLVL.